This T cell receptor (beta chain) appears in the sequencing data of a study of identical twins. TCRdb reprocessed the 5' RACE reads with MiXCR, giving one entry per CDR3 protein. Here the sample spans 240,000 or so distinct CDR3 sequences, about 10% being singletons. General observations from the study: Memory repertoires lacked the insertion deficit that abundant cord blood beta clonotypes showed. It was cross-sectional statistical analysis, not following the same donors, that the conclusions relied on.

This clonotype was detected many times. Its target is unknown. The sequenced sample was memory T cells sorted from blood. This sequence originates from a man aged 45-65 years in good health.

CDR3 region: CASSFDRALSSYEQYF. As DNA, the CDR3 is TGTGCCAGCAGCTTTGACAGGGCGTTGAGCTCCTACGAGCAGTACTTC. This rearrangement joins TRBV11-1 to TRBJ2-7, with TRBD1 matching over 7 bases. V dropped 3 bases and J dropped 0; count of bases not matched to a gene: 8. This CDR3 spans 16 amino acids. The germline gives CDR1 SGHAT, CDR2 FQDESV (reference sequence).